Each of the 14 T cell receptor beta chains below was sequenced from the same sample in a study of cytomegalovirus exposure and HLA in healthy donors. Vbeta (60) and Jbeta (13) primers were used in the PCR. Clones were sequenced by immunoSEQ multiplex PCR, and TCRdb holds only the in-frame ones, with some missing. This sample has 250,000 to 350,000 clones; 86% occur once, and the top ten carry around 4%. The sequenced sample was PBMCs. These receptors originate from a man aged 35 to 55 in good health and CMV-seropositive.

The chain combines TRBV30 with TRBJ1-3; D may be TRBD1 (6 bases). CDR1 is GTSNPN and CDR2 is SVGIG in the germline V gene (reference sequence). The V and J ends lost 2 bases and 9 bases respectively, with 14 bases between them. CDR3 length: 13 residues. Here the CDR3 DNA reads TGTGCCTGGAGTACAGGGACCCAGGGCACCATATATTTT. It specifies CAWSTGTQGTIYF.

CDR3 nucleotides: TGTGCCATACGAATAGCGGGAGGCTACGAGCAGTACTTC. This codes for CAIRIAGGYEQYF. This chain uses TRBV2 with TRBJ2-7, with 10 positions matching TRBD2. The V and J ends lost 10 bases and 3 bases, in that order; junction bases with no gene match: 6. The CDR3 sequence is 13 residues long. In germline, CDR1 is SNHLY, CDR2 FYNNEI.

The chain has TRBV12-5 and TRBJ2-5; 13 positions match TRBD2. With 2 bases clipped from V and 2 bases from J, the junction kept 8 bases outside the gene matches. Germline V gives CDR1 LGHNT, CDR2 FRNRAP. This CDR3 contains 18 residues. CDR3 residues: CASGLKTGTSGEQETQYF. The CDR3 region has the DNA TGTGCTAGTGGTTTGAAGACCGGGACTAGCGGGGAACAAGAGACCCAGTACTTC.

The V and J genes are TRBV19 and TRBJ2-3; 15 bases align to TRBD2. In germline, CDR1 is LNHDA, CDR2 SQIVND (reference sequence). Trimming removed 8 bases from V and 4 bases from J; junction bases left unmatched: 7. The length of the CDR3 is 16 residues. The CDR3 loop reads CASQPGLAGGADTQYF. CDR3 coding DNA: TGTGCCAGTCAACCGGGACTAGCGGGAGGTGCAGATACGCAGTATTTT.

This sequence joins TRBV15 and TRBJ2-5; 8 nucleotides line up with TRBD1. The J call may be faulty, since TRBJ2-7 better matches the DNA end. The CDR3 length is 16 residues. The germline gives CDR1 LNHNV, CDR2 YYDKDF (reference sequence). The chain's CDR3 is CATSRSQDRASYEQYF. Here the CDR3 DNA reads TGTGCCACCAGCAGATCCCAGGACAGGGCATCCTACGAGCAGTACTTC.

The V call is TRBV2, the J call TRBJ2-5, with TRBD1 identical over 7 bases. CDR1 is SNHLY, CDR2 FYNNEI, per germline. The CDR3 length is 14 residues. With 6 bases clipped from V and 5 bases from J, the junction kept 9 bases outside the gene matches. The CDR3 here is CASSKTGPGETQYF. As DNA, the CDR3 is TGTGCCAGCAGCAAGACAGGGCCAGGGGAGACCCAGTACTTC.

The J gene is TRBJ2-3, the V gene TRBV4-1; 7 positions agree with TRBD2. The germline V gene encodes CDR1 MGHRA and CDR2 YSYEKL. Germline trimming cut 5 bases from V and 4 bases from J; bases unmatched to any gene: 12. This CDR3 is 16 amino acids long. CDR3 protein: CASSTLGRERADTQYF. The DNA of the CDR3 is TGCGCCAGCAGCACTCTGGGGCGGGAGAGGGCAGATACGCAGTATTTT.

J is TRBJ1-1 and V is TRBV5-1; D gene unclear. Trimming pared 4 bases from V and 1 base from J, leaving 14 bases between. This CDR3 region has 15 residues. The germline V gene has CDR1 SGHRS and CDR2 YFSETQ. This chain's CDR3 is CASSPTGSKNTEAFF. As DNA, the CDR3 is TGCGCCAGCAGCCCCACCGGGTCGAAGAACACTGAAGCTTTCTTT.

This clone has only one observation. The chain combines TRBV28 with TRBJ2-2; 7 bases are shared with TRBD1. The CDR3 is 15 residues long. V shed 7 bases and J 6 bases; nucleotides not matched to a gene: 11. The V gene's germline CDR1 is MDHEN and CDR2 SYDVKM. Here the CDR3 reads CASTSDRTLPGELFF. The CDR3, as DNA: TGTGCCAGCACTTCGGACAGGACACTTCCCGGGGAGCTGTTTTTT. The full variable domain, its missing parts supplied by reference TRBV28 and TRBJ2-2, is DVKVTQSSRYLVKRTGEKVFLECVQDMDHENMFWYRQDPGLGLRLIYFSYDVKMKEKGDIPEGYSVSREKKERFSLILESASTNQTSMYLCASTSDRTLPGELFFGEGSRLTVL.

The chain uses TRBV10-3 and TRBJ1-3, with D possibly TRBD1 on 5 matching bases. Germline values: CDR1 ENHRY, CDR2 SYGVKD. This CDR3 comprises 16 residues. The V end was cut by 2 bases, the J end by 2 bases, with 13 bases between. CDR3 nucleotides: TGTGCCATCAGTGAGACAGGCAGTCCAACTGGAAACACCATATATTTT. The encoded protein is CAISETGSPTGNTIYF.

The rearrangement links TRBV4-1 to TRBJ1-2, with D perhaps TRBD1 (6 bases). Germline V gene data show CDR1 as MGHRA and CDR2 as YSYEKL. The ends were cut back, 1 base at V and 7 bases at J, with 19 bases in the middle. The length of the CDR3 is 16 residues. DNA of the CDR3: TGCGCCAGCAGCCAAGGACCGGGACATTCTTTATTTGGCTACACCTTC. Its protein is CASSQGPGHSLFGYTF.

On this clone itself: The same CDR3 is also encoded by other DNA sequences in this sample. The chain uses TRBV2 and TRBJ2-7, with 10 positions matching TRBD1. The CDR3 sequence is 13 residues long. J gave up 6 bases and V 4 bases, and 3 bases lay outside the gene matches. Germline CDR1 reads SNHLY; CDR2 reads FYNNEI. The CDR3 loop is CASSGQGAGEQYF. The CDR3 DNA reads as TGTGCCAGCAGTGGACAGGGGGCGGGCGAGCAGTACTTC.

As DNA, the CDR3 is TGCAGCGTCTTGCTAGCGGGAGCATCCGAGCAGTACTTC. Translated, it gives CSVLLAGASEQYF. The rearrangement joins TRBV29-1 to TRBJ2-7, with 10 positions matching TRBD2. V shed 6 bases, J shed 6 bases, and the junction held 8 bases outside the gene matches. The CDR3 is 13 amino acids. Germline V CDR1 and CDR2: SQVTM, ANQGSEA.

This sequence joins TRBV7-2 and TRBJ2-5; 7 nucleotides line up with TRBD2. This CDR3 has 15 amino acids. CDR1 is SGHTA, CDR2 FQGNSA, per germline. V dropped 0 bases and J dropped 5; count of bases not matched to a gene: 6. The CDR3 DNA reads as TGTGCCAGCAGCTTAGCGGGGGGGTTCGGGGAGACCCAGTACTTC. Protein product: CASSLAGGFGETQYF. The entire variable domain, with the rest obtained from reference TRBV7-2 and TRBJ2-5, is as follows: GAGVSQSPSNKVTEKGKDVELRCDPISGHTALYWYRQSLGQGLEFLIYFQGNSAPDKSGLPSDRFSAERTGGSVSTLTIQRTQQEDSAVYLCASSLAGGFGETQYFGPGTRLLVL.